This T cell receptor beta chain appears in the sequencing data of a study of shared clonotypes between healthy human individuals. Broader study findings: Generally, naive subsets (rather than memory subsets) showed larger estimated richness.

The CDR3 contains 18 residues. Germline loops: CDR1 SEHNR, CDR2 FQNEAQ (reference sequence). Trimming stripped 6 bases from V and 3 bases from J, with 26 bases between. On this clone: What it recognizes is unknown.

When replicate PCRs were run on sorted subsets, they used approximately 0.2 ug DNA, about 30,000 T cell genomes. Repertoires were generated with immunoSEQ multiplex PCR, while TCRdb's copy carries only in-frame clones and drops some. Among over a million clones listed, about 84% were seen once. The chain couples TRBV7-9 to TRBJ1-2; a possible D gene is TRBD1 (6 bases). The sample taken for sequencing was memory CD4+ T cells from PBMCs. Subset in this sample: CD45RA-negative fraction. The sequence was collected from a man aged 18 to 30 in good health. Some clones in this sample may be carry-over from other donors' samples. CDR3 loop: CASSSGGLRRMPHYGYTF. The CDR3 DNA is TGTGCCAGCAGTTCCGGGGGCTTAAGACGGATGCCCCACTATGGCTACACCTTC.